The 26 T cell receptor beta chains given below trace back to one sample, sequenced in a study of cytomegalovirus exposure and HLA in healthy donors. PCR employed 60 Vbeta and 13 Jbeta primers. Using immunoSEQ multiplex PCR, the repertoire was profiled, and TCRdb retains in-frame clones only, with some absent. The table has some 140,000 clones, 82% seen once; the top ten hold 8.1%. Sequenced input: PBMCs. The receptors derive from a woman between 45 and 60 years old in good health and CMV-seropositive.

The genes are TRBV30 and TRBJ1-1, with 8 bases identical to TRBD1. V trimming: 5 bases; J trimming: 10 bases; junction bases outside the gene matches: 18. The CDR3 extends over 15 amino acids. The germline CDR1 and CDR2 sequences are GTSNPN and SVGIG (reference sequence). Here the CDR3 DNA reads TGTGCCTGGGGCCATTCTGGACAGGGTGTTTTTGGAGCTTTCTTT. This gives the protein CAWGHSGQGVFGAFF.

Here the CDR3 DNA reads TGTGCCAGCATGCTAGCGGGAGATACGCAGTATTTT. Its translation: CASMLAGDTQYF. The chain couples TRBV7-9 to TRBJ2-3; 8 bases fit TRBD2. This CDR3 is built from 12 residues. V lost 7 bases to trimming and J lost 5 bases; unmatched junction nucleotides: 2. Germline-derived CDR1 and CDR2 are SEHNR and FQNEAQ (reference sequence).

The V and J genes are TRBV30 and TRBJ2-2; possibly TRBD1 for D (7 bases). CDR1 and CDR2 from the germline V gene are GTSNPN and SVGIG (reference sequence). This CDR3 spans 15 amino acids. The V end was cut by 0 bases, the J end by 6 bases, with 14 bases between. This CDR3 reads CAWSVWRGRAGELFF. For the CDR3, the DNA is TGTGCCTGGAGTGTATGGAGGGGGCGTGCCGGGGAGCTGTTTTTT.

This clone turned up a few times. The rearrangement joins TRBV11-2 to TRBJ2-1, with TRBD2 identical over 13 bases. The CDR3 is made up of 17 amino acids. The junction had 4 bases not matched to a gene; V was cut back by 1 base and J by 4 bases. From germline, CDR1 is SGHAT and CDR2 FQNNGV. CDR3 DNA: TGTGCCAGCAGCTTAGCGGGGACTAGCGGGGTATACAATGAGCAGTTCTTC. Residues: CASSLAGTSGVYNEQFF. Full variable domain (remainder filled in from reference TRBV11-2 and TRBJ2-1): EAGVAQSPRYKIIEKRQSVAFWCNPISGHATLYWYQQILGQGPKLLIQFQNNGVVDDSQLPKDRFSAERLKGVDSTLKIQPAKLEDSAVYLCASSLAGTSGVYNEQFFGPGTRLTVL.

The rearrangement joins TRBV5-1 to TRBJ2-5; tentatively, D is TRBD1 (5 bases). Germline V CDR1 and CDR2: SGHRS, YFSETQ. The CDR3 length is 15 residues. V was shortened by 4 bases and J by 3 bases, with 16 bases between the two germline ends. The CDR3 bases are TGCGCCAGCAGCCATGGGTTATTAGGGGAAGAGACCCAGTACTTC. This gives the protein CASSHGLLGEETQYF.

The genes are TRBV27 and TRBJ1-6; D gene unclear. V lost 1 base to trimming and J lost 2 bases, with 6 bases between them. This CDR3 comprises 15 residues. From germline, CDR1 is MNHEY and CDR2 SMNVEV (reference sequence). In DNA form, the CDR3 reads TGTGCCAGCAGTTTATATGGGCCCTATAATTCACCCCTCCACTTT. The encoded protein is CASSLYGPYNSPLHF.

The CDR3 here is CASSITQNTEAFF. CDR3 nucleotide sequence: TGTGCCAGTAGTATAACACAGAACACTGAAGCTTTCTTT. The chain uses TRBV19 and TRBJ1-1; no definite D call. V was cut by 2 bases and J by 1 base, with 5 bases left in between. Germline-derived CDR1 and CDR2 are LNHDA and SQIVND (reference sequence). This CDR3 region has 13 residues.

The CDR3, as DNA: TGTGCCACCAGCACCCATGACAGGTCGCTAGCCAAAAACATTCAGTACTTC. As protein: CATSTHDRSLAKNIQYF. The chain is built from TRBV15 and TRBJ2-4, with a tentative D call TRBD1 (6 bases). This CDR3 contains 17 residues. Germline CDR1 and CDR2: LNHNV and YYDKDF (reference sequence). V was pared by 4 bases and J by 0 bases, with 16 bases between.

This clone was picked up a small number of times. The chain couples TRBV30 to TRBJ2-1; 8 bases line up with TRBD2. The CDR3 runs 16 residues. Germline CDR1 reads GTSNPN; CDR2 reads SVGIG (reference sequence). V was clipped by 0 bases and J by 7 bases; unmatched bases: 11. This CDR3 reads CAWSVYGGGRGNEQFF. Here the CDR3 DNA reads TGTGCCTGGAGTGTATACGGGGGGGGCCGGGGGAATGAGCAGTTCTTC.

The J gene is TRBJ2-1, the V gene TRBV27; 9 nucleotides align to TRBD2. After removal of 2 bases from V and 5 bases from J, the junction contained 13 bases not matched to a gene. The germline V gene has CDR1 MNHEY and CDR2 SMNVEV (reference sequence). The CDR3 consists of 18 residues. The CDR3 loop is CASSLGRRAGGRNNEQFF. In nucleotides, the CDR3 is TGTGCCAGCAGTTTAGGTCGTAGGGCGGGGGGGCGTAACAATGAGCAGTTCTTC.

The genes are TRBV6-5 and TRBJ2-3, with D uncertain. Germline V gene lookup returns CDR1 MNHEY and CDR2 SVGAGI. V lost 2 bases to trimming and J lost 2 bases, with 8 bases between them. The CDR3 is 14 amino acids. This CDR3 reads CASSYGPYTDTQYF. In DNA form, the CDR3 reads TGTGCCAGCAGTTACGGGCCCTACACAGATACGCAGTATTTT.

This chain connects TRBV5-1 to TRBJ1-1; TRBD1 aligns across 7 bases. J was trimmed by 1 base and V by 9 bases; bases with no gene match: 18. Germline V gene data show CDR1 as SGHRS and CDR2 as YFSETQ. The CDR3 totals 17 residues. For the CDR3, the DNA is TGCGCCACCCCATTAACGGGCAGGGGGTTCCGGAACACTGAAGCTTTCTTT. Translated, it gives CATPLTGRGFRNTEAFF.

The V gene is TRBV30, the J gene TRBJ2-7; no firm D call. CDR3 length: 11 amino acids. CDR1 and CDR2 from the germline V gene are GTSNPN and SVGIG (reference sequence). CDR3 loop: CAFDGGYEQYF. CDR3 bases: TGTGCTTTCGACGGCGGCTACGAGCAGTACTTC.

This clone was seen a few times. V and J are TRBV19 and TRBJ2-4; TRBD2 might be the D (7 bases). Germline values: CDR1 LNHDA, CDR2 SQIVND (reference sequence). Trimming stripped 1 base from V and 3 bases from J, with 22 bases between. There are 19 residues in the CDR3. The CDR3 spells CASSIGPTRGAEVKNIQYF. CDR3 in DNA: TGTGCCAGTAGTATAGGCCCGACCCGGGGGGCCGAGGTCAAAAACATTCAGTACTTC.

For the CDR3, the DNA is TGCGCCAGCAGCCAAGTGGCACAGAACAATCAGCCCCAGCATTTT. Encoded protein: CASSQVAQNNQPQHF. The rearrangement links TRBV4-1 to TRBJ1-5, with D hard to call. V was cut by 1 base and J by 3 bases, with 10 bases left in between. The CDR3 loop spans 15 amino acids. In germline, CDR1 is MGHRA, CDR2 YSYEKL.

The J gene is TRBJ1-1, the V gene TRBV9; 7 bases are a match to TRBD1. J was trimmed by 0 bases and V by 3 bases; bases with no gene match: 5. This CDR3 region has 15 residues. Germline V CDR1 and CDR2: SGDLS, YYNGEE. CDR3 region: CASSDNGQVNTEAFF. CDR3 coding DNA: TGTGCCAGCAGCGACAACGGACAGGTGAACACTGAAGCTTTCTTT.

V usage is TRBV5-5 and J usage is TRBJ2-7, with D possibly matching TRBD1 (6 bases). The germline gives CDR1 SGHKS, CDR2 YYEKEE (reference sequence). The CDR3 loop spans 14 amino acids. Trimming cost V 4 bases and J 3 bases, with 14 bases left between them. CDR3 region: CASSPGADYYEQYF. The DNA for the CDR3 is TGTGCCAGCAGCCCAGGGGCAGACTACTACGAGCAGTACTTC.

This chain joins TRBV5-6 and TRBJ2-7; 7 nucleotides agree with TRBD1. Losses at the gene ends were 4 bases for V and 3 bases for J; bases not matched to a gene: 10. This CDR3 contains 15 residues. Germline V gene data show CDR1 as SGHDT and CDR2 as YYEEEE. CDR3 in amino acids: CASSLRTGWVYEQYF. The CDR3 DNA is TGTGCCAGCAGCCTCCGGACAGGCTGGGTCTACGAGCAGTACTTC. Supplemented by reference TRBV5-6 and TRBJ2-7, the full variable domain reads DAGVTQSPTHLIKTRGQQVTLRCSPKSGHDTVSWYQQALGQGPQFIFQYYEEEERQRGNFPDRFSGHQFPNYSSELNVNALLLGDSALYLCASSLRTGWVYEQYFGPGTRLTVT.

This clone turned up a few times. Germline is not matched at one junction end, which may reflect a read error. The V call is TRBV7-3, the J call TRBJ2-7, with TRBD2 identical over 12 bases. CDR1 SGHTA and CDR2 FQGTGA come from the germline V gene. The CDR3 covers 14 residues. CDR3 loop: CAPCLAGGGYEQYF. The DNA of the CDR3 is TGCGCCCCCTGTCTAGCGGGAGGGGGCTACGAGCAGTACTTC.

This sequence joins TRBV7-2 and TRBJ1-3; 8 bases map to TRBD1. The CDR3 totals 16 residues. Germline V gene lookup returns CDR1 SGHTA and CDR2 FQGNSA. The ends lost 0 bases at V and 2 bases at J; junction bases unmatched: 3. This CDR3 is CASSLAPGGAGNTIYF. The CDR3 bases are TGTGCCAGCAGCTTAGCGCCAGGGGGCGCTGGAAACACCATATATTTT.

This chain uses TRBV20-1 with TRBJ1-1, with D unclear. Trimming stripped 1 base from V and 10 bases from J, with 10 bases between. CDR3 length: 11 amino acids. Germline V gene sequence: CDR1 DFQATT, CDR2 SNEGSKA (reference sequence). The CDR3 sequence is CSARVRGGAFF. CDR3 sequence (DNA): TGCAGTGCTAGAGTTCGGGGAGGAGCTTTCTTT.

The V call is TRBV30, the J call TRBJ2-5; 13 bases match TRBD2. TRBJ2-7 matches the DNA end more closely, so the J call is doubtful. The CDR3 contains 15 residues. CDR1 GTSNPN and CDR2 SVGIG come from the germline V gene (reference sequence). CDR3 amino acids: CAWPRGTSGDYEQYF. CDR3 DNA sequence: TGTGCCTGGCCCCGGGGGACTAGCGGGGACTACGAGCAGTACTTC.

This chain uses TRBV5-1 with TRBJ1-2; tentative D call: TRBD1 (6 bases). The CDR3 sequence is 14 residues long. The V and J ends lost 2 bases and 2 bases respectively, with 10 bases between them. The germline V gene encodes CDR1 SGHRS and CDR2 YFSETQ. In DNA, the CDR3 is TGCGCCAGCAGCTTAACGACAGGAAACTATGGCTACACCTTC. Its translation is CASSLTTGNYGYTF.

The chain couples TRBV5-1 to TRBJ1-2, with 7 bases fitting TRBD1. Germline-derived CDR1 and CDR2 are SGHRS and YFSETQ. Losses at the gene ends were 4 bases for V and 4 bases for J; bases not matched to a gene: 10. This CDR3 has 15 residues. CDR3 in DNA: TGCGCCAGCAGCGGGAACAGGGGTTTTAGCTATGGCTACACCTTC. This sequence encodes CASSGNRGFSYGYTF.

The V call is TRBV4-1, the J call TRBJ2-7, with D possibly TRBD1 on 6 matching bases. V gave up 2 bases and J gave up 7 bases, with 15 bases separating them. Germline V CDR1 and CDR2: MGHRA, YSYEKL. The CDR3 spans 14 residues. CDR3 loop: CASSQPGQGFEQYF. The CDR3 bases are TGCGCCAGCAGCCAACCGGGACAAGGTTTTGAGCAGTACTTC.

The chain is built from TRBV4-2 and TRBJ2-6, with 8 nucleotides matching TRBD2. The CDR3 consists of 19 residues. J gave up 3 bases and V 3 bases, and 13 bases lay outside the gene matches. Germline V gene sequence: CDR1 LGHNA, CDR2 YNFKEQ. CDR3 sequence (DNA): TGTGCCAGCAGCCACGACCGGGGGGGGCAGGTGCATGGGGCCAACGTCCTGACTTTC. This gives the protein CASSHDRGGQVHGANVLTF.